Below, 26 T cell receptor beta chains from the same sample are listed, as sequenced in a study of blood T cell repertoires in COVID-19. This table comes from immunoSEQ multiplex PCR, and its TCRdb copy is limited to in-frame clones, with some not included. Among approximately 150,000 clones listed, over 80% were seen once. Sequencing was done on a sample of peripheral blood. Receptors were obtained from a man older than 75 with acute or convalescent COVID-19.

Concerning this clone: At the DNA level, this CDR3 is encoded by other sequences in the same sample as well. J is TRBJ2-3 and V is TRBV5-1, with D perhaps matching TRBD2 (6 bases). V lost 0 bases to trimming and J lost 1 base, with 6 bases between them. CDR3 length equals 14 residues. In germline, CDR1 is SGHRS, CDR2 YFSETQ. CDR3 sequence (DNA): TGCGCCAGCAGCTTGGCGGGGGGCACAGATACGCAGTATTTT. Protein sequence: CASSLAGGTDTQYF. Full variable domain (rest looked up from reference TRBV5-1 and TRBJ2-3): KAGVTQTPRYLIKTRGQQVTLSCSPISGHRSVSWYQQTPGQGLQFLFEYFSETQRNKGNFPGRFSGRQFSNSRSEMNVSTLELGDSALYLCASSLAGGTDTQYFGPGTRLTVL.

The chain recombines TRBV2 with TRBJ2-4; possibly TRBD2 for D (5 bases). Germline CDR1 SNHLY, CDR2 FYNNEI. V was clipped by 7 bases and J by 1 base, with 20 bases between them. This CDR3 spans 17 amino acids. CDR3 DNA sequence: TGTGCCAGCACCCAAGATAAAGTCCGGAGGGCCAAAAACATTCAGTACTTC. Amino acid sequence: CASTQDKVRRAKNIQYF. Complete variable domain (other parts from reference TRBV2 and TRBJ2-4): EPEVTQTPSHQVTQMGQEVILRCVPISNHLYFYWYRQILGQKVEFLVSFYNNEISEKSEIFDDQFSVERPDGSNFTLKIRSTKLEDSAMYFCASTQDKVRRAKNIQYFGAGTRLSVL.

J is TRBJ1-2 and V is TRBV7-2, with 10 positions matching TRBD1. The CDR3 is 16 residues long. CDR1 is SGHTA and CDR2 is FQGNSA in the germline V gene. The J segment lost 4 bases and the V segment lost 2 bases, leaving 7 bases of the junction unmatched. CDR3 amino acids: CASSLPSGTGVYGYTF. The DNA for the CDR3 is TGTGCCAGCAGCTTACCATCCGGGACAGGGGTCTATGGCTACACCTTC.

This clone appeared a single time. The V gene is TRBV3-1 (or the pseudogene TRBV3-2), the J gene TRBJ1-5; D gene ambiguous. The CDR3 has 15 residues. Looked up from germline, CDR1 is LGHDT and CDR2 is YNNKEL (reference sequence). Trimming removed 0 bases at V and 2 bases at J, with 8 bases between. CDR3 region: CASSQDWSGNQPQHF. The CDR3 DNA sequence: TGTGCCAGCAGCCAAGATTGGAGTGGCAATCAGCCCCAGCATTTT.

The chain couples TRBV19 to TRBJ2-2; D gene ambiguous. This CDR3 region has 11 residues. CDR1 is LNHDA and CDR2 is SQIVND in the germline V gene (reference sequence). V dropped 10 bases and J dropped 2 bases, with 5 bases sitting between them. CDR3 in amino acids: CATRNTGELFF. CDR3 DNA sequence: TGTGCCACCAGAAACACCGGGGAGCTGTTTTTT.

This sequence joins TRBV7-2 and TRBJ1-3; 7 bases are shared with TRBD1. Trimming cost V 1 base and J 0 bases; bases outside gene matches: 6. CDR1 and CDR2 from the germline V gene are SGHTA and FQGNSA. CDR3 length: 17 residues. The CDR3 region has the DNA TGTGCCAGCAGCTTAGGCTCAGGGGGGATCTCTGGAAACACCATATATTTT. Translated: CASSLGSGGISGNTIYF.

This chain connects TRBV6-2 or TRBV6-3 to TRBJ1-2; TRBD1 might be the D (6 bases). V lost 5 bases and J 9 bases, leaving 19 bases between the germline ends. CDR1 is MNHEY and CDR2 is SVGEGT in the germline V gene. The CDR3 is 14 residues long. The CDR3 loop reads CASSPPGHSPRYTF. The CDR3 DNA reads TGTGCCAGCAGTCCCCCGGGACACTCTCCCCGCTACACCTTC.

The chain has TRBV18 and TRBJ2-7; 10 nucleotides match TRBD1. This CDR3 has 15 amino acids. CDR1 is KGHSH and CDR2 is LQKENI in the germline V gene. With V trimmed by 4 bases and J by 6 bases, 9 bases remained unmatched. CDR3 sequence (DNA): TGTGCCAGCTCACTACCGGGACAGGGGTCGCGCGAGCAGTACTTC. This sequence encodes CASSLPGQGSREQYF.

This sequence joins TRBV10-2 and TRBJ1-2, with D unresolved. CDR1 is WSHSY, CDR2 SAAADI, per germline. The CDR3 extends over 14 amino acids. V was shortened by 3 bases and J by 4 bases, with 12 bases between the two germline ends. The CDR3 protein is CASSDGRQAYGYTF. Here the CDR3 DNA reads TGCGCCAGCAGTGACGGTCGCCAGGCCTATGGCTACACCTTC.

This chain connects TRBV5-1 to TRBJ2-7, with 7 bases that match TRBD1. From germline, CDR1 is SGHRS and CDR2 YFSETQ. Trimming took 3 bases from V and 3 from J; bases not matched to a gene: 6. This CDR3 has 14 residues. The chain's CDR3 is CASSWNRGYYEQYF. The CDR3 coding sequence is TGCGCCAGCAGCTGGAACAGGGGCTACTACGAGCAGTACTTC.

The genes are TRBV5-1 and TRBJ2-5; 7 bases are a match to TRBD2. This CDR3 spans 14 amino acids. Germline CDR1 is SGHRS and CDR2 is YFSETQ. V shed 4 bases, J shed 1 base, and the junction held 4 bases outside the gene matches. This CDR3 reads CASSAGLPQETQYF. The CDR3 nucleotides read TGCGCCAGCAGCGCGGGACTACCCCAAGAGACCCAGTACTTC.

This clone appeared once. Other DNA sequences in the same sample also yield this CDR3. This chain connects TRBV5-1 to TRBJ2-5; TRBD1 is a possible D gene (6 bases). This CDR3 is 16 amino acids long. V was cut by 0 bases and J by 0 bases, with 12 bases left in between. Germline V gene lookup returns CDR1 SGHRS and CDR2 YFSETQ. CDR3 coding DNA: TGCGCCAGCAGCTTGGGCACAGGGCGGTACCAAGAGACCCAGTACTTC. Amino acid sequence: CASSLGTGRYQETQYF. The whole variable domain, filled in from reference TRBV5-1 and TRBJ2-5, reads KAGVTQTPRYLIKTRGQQVTLSCSPISGHRSVSWYQQTPGQGLQFLFEYFSETQRNKGNFPGRFSGRQFSNSRSEMNVSTLELGDSALYLCASSLGTGRYQETQYFGPGTRLLVL.

This chain joins TRBV11-2 and TRBJ2-5, with TRBD2 identical over 7 bases. Germline trimming cut 5 bases from V and 5 bases from J; bases unmatched to any gene: 5. Germline CDR1 is SGHAT and CDR2 is FQNNGV. There are 13 residues in the CDR3. The CDR3 DNA reads TGTGCCAGCAGCCCGATGGGGGGGGAGACCCAGTACTTC. This sequence encodes CASSPMGGETQYF. Full variable domain (rest looked up from reference TRBV11-2 and TRBJ2-5): EAGVAQSPRYKIIEKRQSVAFWCNPISGHATLYWYQQILGQGPKLLIQFQNNGVVDDSQLPKDRFSAERLKGVDSTLKIQPAKLEDSAVYLCASSPMGGETQYFGPGTRLLVL.

The chain combines TRBV3-1 (or the pseudogene TRBV3-2) with TRBJ2-1, with 7 bases lining up with TRBD2. CDR3 size: 14 residues. Germline values: CDR1 LGHDT, CDR2 YNNKEL (reference sequence). Trimming at V came to 8 bases and at J to 9 bases, leaving 13 bases not matched to a gene. The CDR3, as DNA: TGTGCCAGCGGGGGGGATCTCAACTTTGGTGAGCAGTTCTTC. Translation gives CASGGDLNFGEQFF.

The CDR3 sequence is CSVTSLLLKETQYF. The CDR3 DNA reads as TGCAGCGTTACTAGCCTACTCCTCAAAGAGACCCAGTACTTC. The rearrangement links TRBV29-1 to TRBJ2-5, with D perhaps TRBD2 (6 bases). This CDR3 is built from 14 residues. Germline assignment: CDR1 SQVTM and CDR2 ANQGSEA. With 5 bases removed from V and 3 bases from J, the gap between germline ends came to 16 bases.

This clone came up once. V usage is TRBV28 and J usage is TRBJ2-7; 7 bases line up with TRBD1. CDR3 size: 13 residues. The V segment lost 6 bases and the J segment 2 bases; nucleotides outside the gene matches: 4. The germline V gene has CDR1 MDHEN and CDR2 SYDVKM. CDR3: CASRTGQTYEQYF. DNA for the CDR3: TGTGCCAGCAGGACAGGGCAAACCTACGAGCAGTACTTC. Based on the CDR3 plus reference TRBV28 and TRBJ2-7, the full variable domain is DVKVTQSSRYLVKRTGEKVFLECVQDMDHENMFWYRQDPGLGLRLIYFSYDVKMKEKGDIPEGYSVSREKKERFSLILESASTNQTSMYLCASRTGQTYEQYFGPGTRLTVT.

The chain links TRBV3-1 (or the pseudogene TRBV3-2) to TRBJ1-4, with 9 bases aligning to TRBD1. The CDR3 sequence is 12 residues long. V was pared by 9 bases and J by 8 bases, with 4 bases of the junction left unmatched. Per the germline V gene, CDR1 is LGHDT and CDR2 is YNNKEL (reference sequence). The CDR3 coding sequence is TGTGCCAGTGGGACAGGGCGAGAAAAACTGTTTTTT. Protein: CASGTGREKLFF.

The gene calls are TRBV6-1 and TRBJ2-1; D gene ambiguous. CDR1 is MNHNS and CDR2 is SASEGT in the germline V gene. The CDR3 loop spans 16 amino acids. The V and J ends lost 0 bases and 4 bases respectively, with 13 bases between them. DNA of the CDR3: TGTGCCAGCAGTGAAGCACCGGGTCCACCATACAATGAGCAGTTCTTC. Protein product: CASSEAPGPPYNEQFF.

This chain joins TRBV2 and TRBJ1-6; D not resolved. The V end lost 7 bases, the J end lost 11 bases, and 18 bases lay between the germline ends. Germline CDR1 reads SNHLY; CDR2 reads FYNNEI. The CDR3 has 14 amino acids. CDR3 DNA sequence: TGTGCCAGCAAACGGACTGTAAAGGGAACACCCCTCCACTTT. Residues: CASKRTVKGTPLHF.

This clone was counted once. V and J are TRBV6-5 and TRBJ1-2; a possible D gene is TRBD1 (6 bases). Germline CDR1 MNHEY, CDR2 SVGAGI. V shed 8 bases and J shed 4 bases, with 11 bases lying between them. The CDR3 covers 12 residues. As DNA, the CDR3 is TGTGCCAGCGTCAGGGGAACCTATGGCTACACCTTC. Translating it yields CASVRGTYGYTF.

The V call is TRBV7-2, the J call TRBJ2-3; 14 bases are shared with TRBD2. J gave up 6 bases and V 5 bases, and 10 bases lay outside the gene matches. The length of the CDR3 is 17 residues. Germline assignment: CDR1 SGHTA and CDR2 FQGNSA. CDR3: CASSLLRLAGGADTQYF. CDR3 coding DNA: TGTGCCAGCAGCCTCCTAAGACTAGCGGGGGGGGCGGATACGCAGTATTTT.

The genes are TRBV28 and TRBJ1-5; no firm D call. Trimming removed 9 bases from V and 0 bases from J, with 15 bases in between. The CDR3 totals 15 residues. Germline assignment: CDR1 MDHEN and CDR2 SYDVKM. This CDR3 is CASFKTRGSNQPQHF. CDR3 bases: TGTGCCAGTTTCAAGACCCGGGGTAGCAATCAGCCCCAGCATTTT.

The chain has TRBV24-1 and TRBJ2-3; 9 bases are shared with TRBD2. The CDR3 contains 17 residues. J gave up 1 base and V 6 bases, and 10 bases lay outside the gene matches. Per the germline V gene, CDR1 is KGHDR and CDR2 is SFDVKD. This CDR3 reads CATSSTGLAGGTDTQYF. Written as DNA, the CDR3 is TGTGCCACCAGTTCTACAGGGTTAGCGGGAGGCACAGATACGCAGTATTTT.

V and J are TRBV12-3 or TRBV12-4 and TRBJ1-2, with D possibly TRBD1 on 6 matching bases. The ends were cut back, 6 bases at V and 8 bases at J, with 16 bases in the middle. The length of the CDR3 is 13 residues. CDR3 nucleotide sequence: TGTGCCAGCAGGGGAGGGGGTAGGCAGGGCTACACCTTC. The encoded protein is CASRGGGRQGYTF.

This sequence joins TRBV28 and TRBJ1-1; maybe TRBD1 (6 bases). CDR1 is MDHEN, CDR2 SYDVKM, per germline. V lost 7 bases and J 0 bases, leaving 15 bases between the germline ends. This CDR3 spans 15 amino acids. The CDR3 loop is CASNSPGTLNTEAFF. The CDR3 DNA reads TGTGCCAGCAATAGTCCCGGGACACTGAACACTGAAGCTTTCTTT.

The chain uses TRBV25-1 and TRBJ1-5; the D is unclear. The CDR3 runs 13 residues. Germline V gene lookup returns CDR1 MGHDK and CDR2 SYGVNS. Deletions cut 4 bases from V and 0 bases from J, with 4 bases between. The CDR3 nucleotides read TGTGCCAGCAGTGGCAGTAGCAATCAGCCCCAGCATTTT. It yields the protein CASSGSSNQPQHF. Complete variable domain (other parts from reference TRBV25-1 and TRBJ1-5): EADIYQTPRYLVIGTGKKITLECSQTMGHDKMYWYQQDPGMELHLIHYSYGVNSTEKGDLSSESTVSRIRTEHFPLTLESARPSHTSQYLCASSGSSNQPQHFGDGTRLSIL.